These 18 T cell receptor beta chains were all obtained from the same sample, sequenced in a study of T cell repertoires in ileal Crohn's disease (dated by TCRdb to between 2018 and 2020). The library was made by the immunoSEQ multiplex PCR assay. TCRdb's version of the immuneACCESS table is confined to in-frame rearrangements and falls short of the full clone set. An unresolved V gene accounts for under half of the shortfall where checked; the remainder is of unknown origin. This sample lists some 15,000 clones; just over 90% were detected once. Approximately 3.6% of the sample belongs to the ten largest clones. The specimen was ileal tissue. These TCRs come from an adult with Crohn's disease.

This clone was found a few times. This chain links TRBV19 with TRBJ1-6; the D gene is possibly TRBD1 (5 bases). The CDR3 is 12 residues long. Germline V CDR1 and CDR2: LNHDA, SQIVND (reference sequence). V dropped 6 bases and J dropped 8 bases, with 8 bases sitting between them. Here the CDR3 reads CASSPGDSPLHF. The CDR3 DNA reads TGTGCCAGTAGCCCGGGGGATTCACCCCTCCACTTT.

The rearrangement links TRBV29-1 to TRBJ1-1; no reliable D call. V gave up 6 bases and J gave up 4 bases, with 15 bases separating them. The length of the CDR3 is 13 residues. Germline values: CDR1 SQVTM, CDR2 ANQGSEA. This chain's CDR3 is CSVGPPRGTEAFF. CDR3 bases: TGCAGCGTCGGGCCCCCCCGGGGCACTGAAGCTTTCTTT.

The V gene is TRBV19, the J gene TRBJ1-4; D gene uncertain. The CDR3 runs to 16 residues. Germline V gives CDR1 LNHDA, CDR2 SQIVND (reference sequence). V lost 3 bases to trimming and J lost 0 bases, with 11 bases between them. The CDR3 region has the DNA TGTGCCAGTAGTATCGGTAACCAACCAACTAATGAAAAACTGTTTTTT. Translated: CASSIGNQPTNEKLFF.

The chain links TRBV29-1 to TRBJ1-3; TRBD1 aligns across 10 bases. There are 14 residues in the CDR3. Trimming cost V 5 bases and J 4 bases; bases outside gene matches: 5. Per germline, CDR1 SQVTM and CDR2 ANQGSEA. CDR3 DNA: TGCAGCGTTCAGGGGGGACAGGGGGGAAACACCATATATTTT. Translation gives CSVQGGQGGNTIYF. The full variable domain, in which reference TRBV29-1 and TRBJ1-3 provide the parts outside the CDR3, is SAVISQKPSRDICQRGTSLTIQCQVDSQVTMMFWYRQQPGQSLTLIATANQGSEATYESGFVIDKFPISRPNLTFSTLTVSNMSPEDSSIYLCSVQGGQGGNTIYFGEGSWLTVV.

The gene calls are TRBV5-1 and TRBJ1-5; 9 nucleotides align to TRBD1. The CDR3 spans 16 residues. Germline V gene sequence: CDR1 SGHRS, CDR2 YFSETQ. With V trimmed by 1 base and J by 4 bases, 6 bases remained unmatched. CDR3 amino acids: CASSLRDRANNQPQHF. CDR3 DNA sequence: TGCGCCAGCAGCTTGAGGGACAGGGCTAATAATCAGCCCCAGCATTTT.

The V call is TRBV29-1, the J call TRBJ2-1, with D possibly matching TRBD1 (5 bases). The V end lost 2 bases, the J end lost 9 bases, and 11 bases lay between the germline ends. Germline V gene sequence: CDR1 SQVTM, CDR2 ANQGSEA. There are 12 residues in the CDR3. The CDR3 coding sequence is TGCAGCGTTGAACAGACAGCGAGTGAGCAGTTCTTC. As protein: CSVEQTASEQFF.

V is TRBV7-3 and J is TRBJ2-1; D possibly corresponds to TRBD2 (5 bases). The CDR3 is 12 residues long. Between the trimmed V and J ends, which lost 2 bases and 11 bases, there was a span of 10 bases. The germline V gene encodes CDR1 SGHTA and CDR2 FQGTGA. CDR3 residues: CASSLGLAKQFF. The CDR3 DNA reads as TGTGCCAGCAGCTTAGGCTTAGCGAAGCAGTTCTTC.

The table lists this clone with a count of one. The chain recombines TRBV25-1 with TRBJ2-3; D is unclear. With 10 bases removed from V and 6 bases from J, the gap between germline ends came to 14 bases. Germline V gene lookup returns CDR1 MGHDK and CDR2 SYGVNS. The CDR3 extends over 12 amino acids. The CDR3 nucleotides read TGTGCCACCCAGGTGGGTTTGGATACGCAGTATTTT. It is translated as CATQVGLDTQYF.

This clone is a singleton in its sample. The rearrangement joins TRBV4-3 to TRBJ1-3; perhaps TRBD1 as D (6 bases). Per germline, CDR1 LGHNA and CDR2 YSLEER. The V and J ends lost 4 bases and 8 bases respectively, with 21 bases between them. This CDR3 is built from 16 residues. The CDR3 DNA reads TGCGCCAGCAGCCCAGGGTCGGGGGGCGAAGGGGACACCATATATTTT. Its protein product is CASSPGSGGEGDTIYF.

The V call is TRBV5-4, the J call TRBJ2-1; D not certain. Trimming removed 0 bases at V and 10 bases at J, with 8 bases between. Looked up from germline, CDR1 is SGHNT and CDR2 is YYREEE (reference sequence). This CDR3 has 12 residues. CDR3 sequence (DNA): TGTGCCAGCAGCTTGGACCCCGGGGAGCAGTTCTTC. Protein sequence: CASSLDPGEQFF. Combining the CDR3 with reference TRBV5-4 and TRBJ2-1 gives the whole variable domain ETGVTQSPTHLIKTRGQQVTLRCSSQSGHNTVSWYQQALGQGPQFIFQYYREEENGRGNFPPRFSGLQFPNYSSELNVNALELDDSALYLCASSLDPGEQFFGPGTRLTVL.

CDR3 sequence reads: CASSEALLTSRNQPQHF. The DNA of the CDR3 is TGTGCCAGCAGTGAAGCGCTTCTGACTTCGCGCAATCAGCCCCAGCATTTT. The chain couples TRBV6-1 to TRBJ1-5, with D unresolved. The CDR3 runs 17 residues. Looked up from germline, CDR1 is MNHNS and CDR2 is SASEGT. V was shortened by 0 bases and J by 2 bases, with 14 bases between the two germline ends.

The chain uses TRBV5-1 and TRBJ2-1, with a weak D call TRBD1 (6 bases). The germline gives CDR1 SGHRS, CDR2 YFSETQ. V lost 1 base and J lost 3, with 11 bases in between. This CDR3 is built from 15 residues. DNA for the CDR3: TGCGCCAGCAGCTTGACCGGGACACTCTACAATGAGCAGTTCTTC. This gives the protein CASSLTGTLYNEQFF.

This clone was counted a few times. This sequence joins TRBV29-1 and TRBJ1-1; D gene unclear. The CDR3 extends over 13 amino acids. V was trimmed by 2 bases and J by 0 bases, leaving 7 bases between them. The germline gives CDR1 SQVTM, CDR2 ANQGSEA. CDR3 sequence: CSVERRMNTEAFF. The CDR3, as DNA: TGCAGCGTTGAACGGCGGATGAACACTGAAGCTTTCTTT.

This chain joins TRBV7-3 and TRBJ2-1; 7 bases match TRBD1. CDR1 and CDR2 (germline): SGHTA, FQGTGA. V shed 4 bases, J shed 5 bases, and the junction held 8 bases outside the gene matches. The CDR3 totals 15 residues. The CDR3 sequence is CASSSRGGRDNEQFF. The CDR3 DNA follows: TGTGCCAGCAGCTCGCGAGGGGGCAGGGACAATGAGCAGTTCTTC.

CDR3 residues: CASSSRGTGRFGTEAFF. As DNA, the CDR3 is TGTGCCAGCAGCTCTAGGGGGACAGGGAGATTCGGCACTGAAGCTTTCTTT. The chain employs TRBV7-6 and TRBJ1-1; 9 nucleotides match TRBD1. This CDR3 comprises 17 residues. The V gene end was trimmed by 4 bases and the J gene end by 4 bases; junction bases not matched to a gene: 13. Germline CDR1 SGHVS, CDR2 FNYEAQ.

This chain joins TRBV5-4 and TRBJ2-3; 10 positions match TRBD2. From germline, CDR1 is SGHNT and CDR2 YYREEE (reference sequence). The CDR3 covers 18 residues. The J segment lost 4 bases and the V segment lost 0 bases, leaving 11 bases of the junction unmatched. CDR3 DNA sequence: TGTGCCAGCAGCTTGGCATTGTTGAAGCGGGGGGGCCCAGATACGCAGTATTTT. It is translated as CASSLALLKRGGPDTQYF.

This chain joins TRBV7-8 and TRBJ2-5; no reliable D call. Matching the DNA end better, TRBJ2-7 makes the J call doubtful. The CDR3 spans 12 residues. Germline-derived CDR1 and CDR2 are SGHVS and FQNEAQ. Here the CDR3 DNA reads TGTGCCAGCAGCCGAGAGCGTAACGAGCAGTACTTC. Its translation is CASSRERNEQYF.

Note on this clone: The same CDR3 can be traced to other DNA sequences in this sample. CDR3 loop: CASSLRGDQPQHF. The CDR3 DNA reads as TGCGCCAGCAGCTTGCGGGGGGATCAGCCCCAGCATTTT. The chain links TRBV5-1 to TRBJ1-5; D is perhaps TRBD1 (5 bases). CDR3 length: 13 residues. V lost 1 base and J 5 bases, leaving 7 bases between the germline ends. From germline, CDR1 is SGHRS and CDR2 YFSETQ. Together with reference TRBV5-1 and TRBJ1-5, the CDR3 gives the full variable domain: KAGVTQTPRYLIKTRGQQVTLSCSPISGHRSVSWYQQTPGQGLQFLFEYFSETQRNKGNFPGRFSGRQFSNSRSEMNVSTLELGDSALYLCASSLRGDQPQHFGDGTRLSIL.